This TCR beta chain was sequenced for a study of blood T cells in healthy people across ages (dated by TCRdb to 2015 to 2017). Study-level background: In model experiments, roughly one uniquely barcoded TCR beta cDNA molecule per two T cells was captured by template switching. The study measured age-related changes in TCR beta repertoire diversity using deep sequencing normalized with unique cDNA molecular identifiers. Four age groups were formed from the donors: young (average around 15 years), middle-aged (around 37), aged (approximately 60) and long-lived (82). Donors of different ages were randomly distributed across sequencing lanes to avoid experimental bias. For two donors (one aged 18 to 30 and one aged 80 or older), the study analyzed two additional independent replicas of 1 million unique cDNA reads from the same blood draw. What the work shows at the level of the full study, not this receptor alone: Compared with the aged group, the long-lived group had more naive CD4+ T cells, fewer expanded clones and increased TCR diversity, a pattern suggesting age selection. Estimates of total diversity based on one million sequenced T cells were regarded as lower bounds and as underestimates. A strong correlation was found between observed TCR beta diversity and the percentage of naive T cells measured by flow cytometry. As age increased, observed TCR beta diversity per million T cells dropped in a roughly linear way, and a significant reduction was already evident by age about 40. Conclusive comparison of naive and antigen-experienced compartments was prevented by the profiling of bulk unsorted PBMCs. The CMV infection status of donors was not known, potentially confounding age-related changes in expanded clonotypes.

This clonotype was detected only a few times. Its antigen specificity is not known. It has no much larger one-base neighbor in the sample; base qualities were not kept. The donors were about 40 Caucasian individuals from Russia, aged roughly 6 to 100 years, who were systemically healthy. Around 9.9 milliliters of peripheral blood were collected from each donor into EDTA-treated Vacutainer tubes. PBMCs were isolated by Ficoll-Paque density-gradient centrifugation, with at least 6 million obtained per sample. Total RNA, at least 5 micrograms per sample, was extracted from PBMCs with Trizol reagent. Naive CD45RAhigh/CD27high T cell percentages were measured by flow cytometry on a PBMC aliquot from every donor. Trimming removed 4 bases from V and 7 bases from J, leaving 15 bases between the germline ends. The CDR3 goes from the cysteine to the phenylalanine over 14 residues. The only DNA kept is the CDR3, 42 bases in frame from the first base. The germline V gene encodes CDR1 MNHEY and CDR2 SVGEGT.

Library preparation used 5' RACE. These reads were obtained on an Illumina HiSeq 2500. A second roughly 6 to 11 cycle PCR used a sample-barcoded 5' primer and a J-beta primer mix. A unique molecular identifier was introduced onto each TCR beta cDNA molecule by a template-switch 5' adaptor carrying 12 random nucleotides. Each sample yielded at least 3 million CDR3-containing paired-end reads. All of the RNA was converted into first-strand cDNA using the Mint cDNA synthesis kit, with a TRBC-specific oligonucleotide serving as the primer. All cDNA was treated with uracil-DNA glycosylase and then went through a first 18-cycle PCR with the universal primers M1SS and BC2_uni_R. The original methods were these. Each sample was normalized by randomly selecting 1 million high-quality reads, each carrying a distinct molecular identifier. Reads sharing molecular identifiers were discarded rather than binned into consensus sequences. MiTCR, set to a Q25 quality threshold and the strictest error-elimination algorithm, was used for CDR3 identification, clonotype clustering and error correction. A nonparametric unseen species model using Euler transformation provided a lower-bound estimate of total TCR beta diversity. TCRdb reanalyzed the raw reads on its own, using fastp at Q25 for trimming and MiXCR for clone calling, and kept in-frame beta chains. Rows are unified per CDR3 protein, each entry keeping the most common DNA and genes. TCRdb, not the original authors, processed these V and J calls. This sample is represented by about 1,000,000 distinct CDR3 sequences; roughly 45% of them were singletons. The top ten clonotypes cover approximately 19% of the sample.

Material: blood. This clonotype was sampled from an older woman in good health. The sequence links TRBV6-2 or TRBV6-3 to TRBJ2-3; 6 matching bases give a weak D call of TRBD2. The sequenced DNA: TGTGCCAGCAGTTCGGCTAGCGCGGTTTATACGCAGTATTTT. It translates to CASSSASAVYTQYF.